The rows below give T cell receptor beta chains drawn from one sample of a study of cytomegalovirus exposure and HLA in healthy donors. Assay: immunoSEQ multiplex PCR; the TCRdb copy retains only in-frame clones and omits some. Here the sample spans about 140,000 clones, more than 75% being singletons. Material for sequencing was PBMCs. The receptor source for this set is a female donor in good health and CMV-seronegative. The CDR3 runs from the conserved cysteine through the conserved F or W. Fields, in order: CDR3 DNA, CDR3 protein, V gene, D gene, J gene, clone size. The D gene is left open where the match is weak. Where a row states a size, it is once, few, many or the class of an expanded clone; other rows omit it.

TGTGCCAGCAGTGGAAACCTGCCAGGGGGGAAAGAGACCCAGTACTTC | CASSGNLPGGKETQYF | TRBV2 | . | TRBJ2-5 | .
TGCGCCAGCAGCCCCGGACAGGGGGGGAACACTGAAGCTTTCTTT | CASSPGQGGNTEAFF | TRBV4-1 | TRBD1 | TRBJ1-1 | .
TGTGCCAGCAGTTTGGGGGACAGGGCCTACGAGCAGTACTTC | CASSLGDRAYEQYF | TRBV28 | TRBD1 | TRBJ2-7 | .
TGTGCCAGCAGCTCCGGACAGGCCGTCACTGAAGCTTTCTTT | CASSSGQAVTEAFF | TRBV28 | TRBD1 | TRBJ1-1 | few
TGTGCCAGCAGCGTCGGACTCGACTCCTACGAGCAGTACTTC | CASSVGLDSYEQYF | TRBV9 | . | TRBJ2-7 | .
TGTGCCAGCAGTCGCGACAGGGGGTGGGATCAGCCCCAGCATTTT | CASSRDRGWDQPQHF | TRBV6-6 | TRBD1 | TRBJ1-5 | .
TGCAGCGTTGTAAGTCGGGGAGGTGGCGAGCAGTACTTC | CSVVSRGGGEQYF | TRBV29-1 | . | TRBJ2-7 | .
TGTGCCAGCAGCTCTTTGGGAGGGGGCACAGATACGCAGTATTTT | CASSSLGGGTDTQYF | TRBV7-9 | TRBD2 | TRBJ2-3 | .
TGTGCCAGCAGCGTAGACCTGGTTGAGGGGGTAAGGAACGAGCAGTACTTC | CASSVDLVEGVRNEQYF | TRBV9 | . | TRBJ2-7 | .
TGTGCCAGCAGGGGAGGAAACACTGAAGCTTTCTTT | CASRGGNTEAFF | TRBV25-1 | . | TRBJ1-1 | .
TGCGCCAGCAGCCCTGGGGTGGCAGGGCGGGAAAACACCATATATTTT | CASSPGVAGRENTIYF | TRBV4-1 | . | TRBJ1-3 | .
TGTGCCAGCAAAGGTTCGGGATCACCCCTCCACTTT | CASKGSGSPLHF | TRBV25-1 | . | TRBJ1-6 | .
TGTGCCACCAGCAGATTACAGGGGTTGAACACTGAAGCTTTCTTT | CATSRLQGLNTEAFF | TRBV15 | TRBD1 | TRBJ1-1 | few
TGTGCCAGCAGTTATTCCCCCACAACTAATGAAAAACTGTTTTTT | CASSYSPTTNEKLFF | TRBV28 | . | TRBJ1-4 | .
TGTGCCAGCAGTAGGTCAGGGGGCAGGCAGCCCCAGCATTTT | CASSRSGGRQPQHF | TRBV27 | TRBD1 | TRBJ1-5 | .
TGTGCCAGCAGCTTCCCCGAGCTCCGGAGCTACGAGACCCAGTACTTC | CASSFPELRSYETQYF | TRBV5-4 | . | TRBJ2-5 | .
TGTGCCAGTAGAAGGACAGGGACCAACTATGGCTACACCTTC | CASRRTGTNYGYTF | TRBV19 | TRBD1 | TRBJ1-2 | few
TGTGCCAGCAGCTTAACAGGCAGCCCAGGGGAAAAACTGTTTTTT | CASSLTGSPGEKLFF | TRBV7-2 | . | TRBJ1-4 | .
TGTGCCTGGAGTGCGGGGACAGGACCCTACAATGAGCAGTTCTTC | CAWSAGTGPYNEQFF | TRBV30 | TRBD1 | TRBJ2-1 | .
TGTGCAGTAAGGGGTGCCGGCTATGGCTACACCTTC | CAVRGAGYGYTF | TRBV19 | . | TRBJ1-2 | .
TGTGCCAGCAGCTTTCGAGGGTTCGGGGAGCTGTTTTTT | CASSFRGFGELFF | TRBV7-2 | . | TRBJ2-2 | .
TGTGCCAGTAGGGGCCGGCCCTCCAATGAGCAGTTCTTC | CASRGRPSNEQFF | TRBV19 | . | TRBJ2-1 | .
TGTGCCAGCACTTCACAGGGGAGCACTGAAGCTTTCTTT | CASTSQGSTEAFF | TRBV27 | TRBD1 | TRBJ1-1 | .
TGTGCCATTAGGACAGGGGATTCGGCAGATACGCAGTATTTT | CAIRTGDSADTQYF | TRBV6-5 | TRBD1 | TRBJ2-3 | once
TGTGCCAGCAGCTTAGACTTCACAGGGACTGAAGCTTTCTTT | CASSLDFTGTEAFF | TRBV7-9 | . | TRBJ1-1 | .